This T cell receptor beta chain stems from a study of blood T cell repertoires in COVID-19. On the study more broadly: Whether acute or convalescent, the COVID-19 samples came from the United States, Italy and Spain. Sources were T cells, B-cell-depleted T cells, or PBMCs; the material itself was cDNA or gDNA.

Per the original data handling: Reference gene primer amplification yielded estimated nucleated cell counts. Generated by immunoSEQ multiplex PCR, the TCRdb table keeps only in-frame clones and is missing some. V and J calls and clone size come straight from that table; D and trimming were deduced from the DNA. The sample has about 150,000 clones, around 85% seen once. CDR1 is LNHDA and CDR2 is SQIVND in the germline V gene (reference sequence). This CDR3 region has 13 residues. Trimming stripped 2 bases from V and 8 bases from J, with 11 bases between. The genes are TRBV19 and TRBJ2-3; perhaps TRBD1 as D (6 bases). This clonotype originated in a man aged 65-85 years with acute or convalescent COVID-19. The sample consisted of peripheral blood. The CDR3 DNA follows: TGTGCCAGTAGTATAACAGGGTCGGGTACGCAGTATTTT. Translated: CASSITGSGTQYF.